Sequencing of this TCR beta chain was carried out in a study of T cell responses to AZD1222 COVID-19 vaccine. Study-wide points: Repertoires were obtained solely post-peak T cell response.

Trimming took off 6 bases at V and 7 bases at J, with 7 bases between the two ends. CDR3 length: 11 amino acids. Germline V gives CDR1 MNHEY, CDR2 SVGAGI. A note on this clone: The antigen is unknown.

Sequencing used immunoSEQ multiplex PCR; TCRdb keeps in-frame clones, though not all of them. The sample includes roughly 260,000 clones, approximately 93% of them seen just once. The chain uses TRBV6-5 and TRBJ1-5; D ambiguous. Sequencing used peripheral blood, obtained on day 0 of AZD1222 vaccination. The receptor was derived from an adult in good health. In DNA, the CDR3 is TGTGCCAGCAGCCCCCGACAGCCCCAGCATTTT. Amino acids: CASSPRQPQHF.